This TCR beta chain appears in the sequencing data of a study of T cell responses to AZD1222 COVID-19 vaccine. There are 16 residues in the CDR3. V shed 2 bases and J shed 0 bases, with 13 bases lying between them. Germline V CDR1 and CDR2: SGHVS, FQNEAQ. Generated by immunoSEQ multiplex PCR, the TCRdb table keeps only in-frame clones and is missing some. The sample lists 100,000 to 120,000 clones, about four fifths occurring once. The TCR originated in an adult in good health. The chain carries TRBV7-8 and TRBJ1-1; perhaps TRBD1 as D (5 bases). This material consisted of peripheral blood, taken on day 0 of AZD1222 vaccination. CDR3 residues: CASSLLGGGVNTEAFF. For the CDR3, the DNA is TGTGCCAGCAGCTTATTAGGCGGGGGGGTGAACACTGAAGCTTTCTTT.